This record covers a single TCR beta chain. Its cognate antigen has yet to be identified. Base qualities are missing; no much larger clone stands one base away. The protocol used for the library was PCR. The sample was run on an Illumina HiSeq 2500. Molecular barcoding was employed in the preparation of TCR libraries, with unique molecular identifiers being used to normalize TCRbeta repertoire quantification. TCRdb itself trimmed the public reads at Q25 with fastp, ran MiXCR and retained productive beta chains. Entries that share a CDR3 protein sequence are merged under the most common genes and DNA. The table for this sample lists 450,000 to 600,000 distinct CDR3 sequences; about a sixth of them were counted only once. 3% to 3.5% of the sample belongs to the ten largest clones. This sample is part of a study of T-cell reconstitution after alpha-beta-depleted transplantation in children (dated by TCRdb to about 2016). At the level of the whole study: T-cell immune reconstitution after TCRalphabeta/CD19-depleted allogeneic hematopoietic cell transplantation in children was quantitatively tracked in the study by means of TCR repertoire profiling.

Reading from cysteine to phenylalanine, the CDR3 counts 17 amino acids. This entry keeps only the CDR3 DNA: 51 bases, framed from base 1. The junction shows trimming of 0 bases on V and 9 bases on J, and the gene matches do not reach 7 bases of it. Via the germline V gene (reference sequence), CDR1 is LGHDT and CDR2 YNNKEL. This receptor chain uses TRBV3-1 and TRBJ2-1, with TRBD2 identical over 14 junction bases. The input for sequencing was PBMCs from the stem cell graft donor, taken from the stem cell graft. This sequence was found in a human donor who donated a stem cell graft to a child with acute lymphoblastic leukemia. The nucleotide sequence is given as TGTGCCAGCAGCCAAGATCTTGGGACTAGCGGGAGCTCTGAGCAGTTCTTC. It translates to CASSQDLGTSGSSEQFF.